This T cell receptor beta chain appears in the sequencing data of a study of blood T cell repertoires in COVID-19. Across the study: Donors in the United States, Italy and Spain gave samples during acute or convalescent COVID-19. The cDNA or gDNA used as material had been derived from T cells, B-cell-depleted T cells, or PBMCs.

Germline V lookup: CDR1 MNHEY, CDR2 SMNVEV (reference sequence). The CDR3 loop spans 13 amino acids. V dropped 2 bases and J dropped 6 bases, with 10 bases sitting between them. This clone has just one count. As processed by the authors: Nucleated cell counts were estimated from reference gene primer amplification. Generated by immunoSEQ multiplex PCR, the TCRdb table keeps only in-frame clones and is missing some. V and J calls plus clone size are reproduced from that table; the DNA served to infer D and trimming. Here the sample spans 160,000 or so clones, about 80% being singletons. The clonotype originates from a human donor in a cohort sampled during active COVID-19. Specimen: peripheral blood. This chain uses TRBV27 with TRBJ1-2, with D possibly being TRBD1 (5 bases). The CDR3 loop reads CASSLGDYNGYTF. CDR3 in DNA: TGTGCCAGCAGTTTAGGGGACTACAATGGCTACACCTTC.